This entry concerns a single T cell receptor (beta chain). This record comes from a study of blood T cell repertoires in COVID-19. Looking at the study overall: COVID-19 samples, acute and convalescent, were from the United States, Italy and Spain. In each case, the material was cDNA or gDNA derived from T cells, B-cell-depleted T cells, or PBMCs.

Method: immunoSEQ multiplex PCR; TCRdb's copy keeps in-frame clones and lacks some. The table has 57,000 or so clones, just under 85% seen once. The clonotype was recovered from a man in his 70s with acute or convalescent COVID-19. The sample consisted of peripheral blood.

The CDR3 DNA reads TGCGCCAGCACCTTCGGAGACAGGGATGGGACCCAGTACTTC. Its protein product is CASTFGDRDGTQYF. The rearrangement uses TRBV5-1 and TRBJ2-5; 7 bases map to TRBD1. The CDR3 length is 14 residues. Germline V CDR1 and CDR2: SGHRS, YFSETQ. The J segment lost 7 bases and the V segment lost 6 bases, leaving 12 bases of the junction unmatched.